This T cell receptor beta chain was captured in a study of blood T cell repertoires in COVID-19. Study overall: The origin of the acute and convalescent COVID-19 samples was the United States, Italy and Spain. From T cells, B-cell-depleted T cells, or PBMCs came the material, which was cDNA or gDNA.

Trimming stripped 5 bases from V and 4 bases from J, with 18 bases between. The germline V gene encodes CDR1 GTSNPN and CDR2 SVGIG (reference sequence). CDR3 length: 15 residues. Authors' data handling: Nucleated cell number was recorded as an estimate derived from reference gene primer amplification. Assay: immunoSEQ multiplex PCR; the TCRdb copy retains only in-frame clones and omits some. The V and J calls and clone size are taken from that table; D and trimming were inferred from the DNA. The table lists more than 45,000 clones, about 80% of them singletons. Patients of the Seattle cohort, enrolled during active infection, were followed longitudinally.

The TCR originated in a man aged 80 or over with COVID-19, enrolled during active disease. J is TRBJ2-1 and V is TRBV30; a weak D match, TRBD1 (5 bases). Input material: peripheral blood. CDR3: CAWQIFRDGYNEQFF. DNA for the CDR3: TGTGCCTGGCAGATTTTCAGGGATGGGTACAATGAGCAGTTCTTC.